The clone carrying this TCR beta chain was seen many times. Using RNA transcripts as the source, TCR beta CDR3 regions were amplified. In the first-round RT-PCR of the TCR CDR3, the HTBI primer set was used. One entry per CDR3 protein, called by TCRdb with MiXCR from the multiplex PCR reads. The table lists about 610,000 distinct CDR3 sequences, approximately 15% of them singletons, with about 4.5% in the top ten. The CDR3 covers 16 residues. Germline V gene data show CDR1 as SGHVS and CDR2 as FQNEAQ. V gave up 7 bases and J gave up 2 bases, with 20 bases separating them. This entry comes from a study of T cells in Graves' hyperthyroidism and ophthalmopathy. The study included ophthalmopathy patients with Clinical Activity Score at least 3, NOSPECS grade at least 4 and duration under 3 months. An approximately 10 ml volume of fresh peripheral blood provided the PBMCs.

This chain uses TRBV7-8 with TRBJ2-5; D may be TRBD1 (6 bases). The sample taken for sequencing was blood. The origin of this receptor is a middle-aged woman with Graves' ophthalmopathy. The CDR3 bases are TGTGCCAGCACCTATAACAGTGGGCAGGGGCAAGAGACCCAGTACTTC. This sequence encodes CASTYNSGQGQETQYF. The whole variable domain, filled in from reference TRBV7-8 and TRBJ2-5, reads GAGVSQSPRYKVAKRGQDVALRCDPISGHVSLFWYQQALGQGPEFLTYFQNEAQLDKSGLPSDRFFAERPEGSVSTLKIQRTQQEDSAVYLCASTYNSGQGQETQYFGPGTRLLVL.